The rows below give T cell receptor beta chains drawn from one sample of a study of blood T cell repertoires in COVID-19. Method: immunoSEQ multiplex PCR; TCRdb's copy keeps in-frame clones and lacks some. Among about 210,000 clones listed, around 83% were seen once. Sequencing was carried out using peripheral blood. These receptors were collected from a woman between 65 and 79 years old with COVID-19, enrolled during active disease. Each CDR3 is given with its conserved first and last residue. Fields, in order: CDR3 protein, CDR3 DNA, clone size, J gene, V gene, D gene. A D gene is named only where the DNA matches it firmly. A clone size is listed for some rows: how often the clone was seen (once, few, many), or a class if it is expanded.

CDR3aa: CASSDVGTGYGYTF
CDR3nt: TGTGCCAGCAGTGATGTCGGGACAGGTTATGGCTACACCTTC
abundance: NA
j_gene: TRBJ1-2
v_gene: TRBV25-1
d_gene: TRBD1

CDR3aa: CSVTGGRSYEQYF
CDR3nt: TGCAGCGTTACGGGGGGTAGGTCCTACGAGCAGTACTTC
abundance: once
j_gene: TRBJ2-7
v_gene: TRBV29-1
d_gene: TRBD2

CDR3aa: CASSQGTSGMGTQYF
CDR3nt: TGTGCCAGCAGCCAAGGGACTAGCGGTATGGGGACCCAGTACTTC
abundance: once
j_gene: TRBJ2-5
v_gene: TRBV4-2
d_gene: TRBD2

CDR3aa: CASSESDQVSFSDTQYF
CDR3nt: TGCGCCAGCAGTGAGTCAGATCAGGTCTCTTTCTCAGATACGCAGTATTTT
abundance: NA
j_gene: TRBJ2-3
v_gene: TRBV10-2
d_gene: NA

CDR3aa: CATSEGLTGGIRQYF
CDR3nt: TGTGCCACCAGTGAGGGGTTGACAGGGGGTATCAGGCAGTACTTC
abundance: NA
j_gene: TRBJ2-7
v_gene: TRBV24-1
d_gene: TRBD1

CDR3aa: CASSGGLLNEQFF
CDR3nt: TGTGCCAGCAGCGGGGGACTCCTAAATGAGCAGTTCTTC
abundance: few
j_gene: TRBJ2-1
v_gene: TRBV9
d_gene: NA

CDR3aa: CASTLAGESGETQYF
CDR3nt: TGTGCCAGCACCTTAGCGGGAGAGAGCGGGGAGACCCAGTACTTC
abundance: NA
j_gene: TRBJ2-5
v_gene: TRBV2
d_gene: TRBD2

CDR3aa: CATGQTGGLREQYF
CDR3nt: TGTGCCACCGGGCAGACAGGGGGTTTACGCGAGCAGTACTTC
abundance: NA
j_gene: TRBJ2-7
v_gene: TRBV24-1
d_gene: TRBD1

CDR3aa: CASSIGQGARTEAFF
CDR3nt: TGTGCCAGTAGTATAGGGCAGGGGGCGCGAACTGAAGCTTTCTTT
abundance: NA
j_gene: TRBJ1-1
v_gene: TRBV19
d_gene: TRBD1

CDR3aa: CASSYSSYRSGNTIYF
CDR3nt: TGTGCCAGCAGTTACTCGAGTTACCGCTCTGGAAACACCATATATTTT
abundance: NA
j_gene: TRBJ1-3
v_gene: TRBV6-2/TRBV6-3
d_gene: NA

CDR3aa: CASSAQLGQGRRPQHF
CDR3nt: TGTGCCAGTAGTGCCCAACTCGGACAGGGACGAAGGCCCCAGCATTTT
abundance: NA
j_gene: TRBJ1-5
v_gene: TRBV19
d_gene: TRBD1

CDR3aa: CAISNTGVEQYF
CDR3nt: TGTGCCATCAGTAACACAGGGGTCGAGCAGTACTTC
abundance: NA
j_gene: TRBJ2-7
v_gene: TRBV10-3
d_gene: TRBD1

CDR3aa: CASSVASGSLGIGGNTIYF
CDR3nt: TGTGCCAGCAGCGTAGCCTCCGGTTCATTGGGCATCGGCGGAAACACCATATATTTT
abundance: NA
j_gene: TRBJ1-3
v_gene: TRBV9
d_gene: NA

CDR3aa: CASSLGGQGGYEQYF
CDR3nt: TGCGCCAGCAGCTTGGGGGGACAGGGCGGCTACGAGCAGTACTTC
abundance: NA
j_gene: TRBJ2-7
v_gene: TRBV5-1
d_gene: TRBD1

CDR3aa: CASSWTGTGAEAFF
CDR3nt: TGTGCCAGCAGCTGGACCGGGACAGGAGCTGAAGCTTTCTTT
abundance: NA
j_gene: TRBJ1-1
v_gene: TRBV5-8
d_gene: TRBD1

CDR3aa: CASSLTRVGRSQFF
CDR3nt: TGTGCCAGCAGCTTAACTAGGGTGGGTAGGTCGCAGTTCTTC
abundance: NA
j_gene: TRBJ2-1
v_gene: TRBV7-2
d_gene: NA